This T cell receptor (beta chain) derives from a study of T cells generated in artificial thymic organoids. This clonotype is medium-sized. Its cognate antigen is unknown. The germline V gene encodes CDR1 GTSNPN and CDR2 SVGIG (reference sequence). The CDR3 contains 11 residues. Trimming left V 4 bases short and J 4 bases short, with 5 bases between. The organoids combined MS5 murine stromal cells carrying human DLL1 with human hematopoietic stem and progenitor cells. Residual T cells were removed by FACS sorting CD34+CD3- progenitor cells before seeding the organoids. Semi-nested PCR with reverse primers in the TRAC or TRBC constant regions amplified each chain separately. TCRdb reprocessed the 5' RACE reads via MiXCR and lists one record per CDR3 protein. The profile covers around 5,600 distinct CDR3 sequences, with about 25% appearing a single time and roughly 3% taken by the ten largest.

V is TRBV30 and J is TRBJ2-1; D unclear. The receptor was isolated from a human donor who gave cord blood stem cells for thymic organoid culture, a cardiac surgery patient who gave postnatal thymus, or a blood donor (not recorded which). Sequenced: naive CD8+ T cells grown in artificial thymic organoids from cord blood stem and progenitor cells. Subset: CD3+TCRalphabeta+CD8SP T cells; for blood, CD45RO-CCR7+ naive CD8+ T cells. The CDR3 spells CAWTHYNEQFF. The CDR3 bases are TGTGCCTGGACCCATTACAATGAGCAGTTCTTC. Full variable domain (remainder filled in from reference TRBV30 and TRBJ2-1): SQTIHQWPATLVQPVGSPLSLECTVEGTSNPNLYWYRQAAGRGLQLLFYSVGIGQISSEVPQNLSASRPQDRQFILSSKKLLLSDSGFYLCAWTHYNEQFFGPGTRLTVL.